One and the same sample provided the 15 T cell receptor beta chains below, sequenced in a study of stem cell transplantation in POMP-related autoinflammatory disease. Method: immunoSEQ multiplex PCR; TCRdb's copy keeps in-frame clones and lacks some. The profile covers approximately 65,000 clones, with roughly 88% appearing a single time and more than 0.55% taken by the ten largest. Here the sequenced sample was CD4+ T cells from PBMCs, taken after stem cell transplantation. These receptors were obtained from a human patient with POMP-related autoinflammation and immune dysregulation (PRAID). Some T cells may be provided by the graft donor.

The rearrangement joins TRBV6-1 to TRBJ1-5; D perhaps matches TRBD1 (6 bases). The germline V and J ends were trimmed by 3 bases and 6 bases, with 21 bases remaining between them. This CDR3 has 17 amino acids. The germline gives CDR1 MNHNS, CDR2 SASEGT. The CDR3 loop is CASSEGAEWVSFQPQHF. DNA of the CDR3: TGTGCCAGCAGTGAGGGGGCCGAGTGGGTATCATTTCAGCCCCAGCATTTT.

This clone came up once. This sequence joins TRBV4-1 and TRBJ1-2; D is undetermined. V lost 2 bases and J lost 4, with 17 bases in between. Germline CDR1 and CDR2: MGHRA and YSYEKL. This CDR3 spans 16 amino acids. This chain's CDR3 is CASSQLGGKGGYGYTF. The CDR3 region has the DNA TGCGCCAGCAGCCAATTGGGAGGGAAAGGTGGCTATGGCTACACCTTC.

The rearrangement links TRBV6-5 to TRBJ2-3; D gene ambiguous. Germline CDR1 is MNHEY and CDR2 is SVGAGI. This CDR3 is built from 13 residues. Deletions cut 0 bases from V and 7 bases from J, with 8 bases between. CDR3 protein: CASSYSVRNTQYF. Here the CDR3 DNA reads TGTGCCAGCAGTTACTCCGTACGGAATACGCAGTATTTT.

The chain recombines TRBV11-2 with TRBJ1-1; D not resolved. The length of the CDR3 is 17 residues. The V end lost 2 bases, the J end lost 0 bases, and 16 bases lay between the germline ends. Germline CDR1 reads SGHAT; CDR2 reads FQNNGV. For the CDR3, the DNA is TGTGCCAGCAGCTTAAACCCCTATGAACCCATGAACACTGAAGCTTTCTTT. It specifies CASSLNPYEPMNTEAFF.

The chain has TRBV5-1 and TRBJ2-3; the D gene could be TRBD1 or TRBD2 (5 bases each). The V gene lost 3 bases and the J gene lost 2 bases, with 10 bases spanning the gap. Germline CDR1 is SGHRS and CDR2 is YFSETQ. This CDR3 region has 14 residues. CDR3 DNA: TGCGCCAGCAGCTATCAGGGAGACACAGATACGCAGTATTTT. This translates into CASSYQGDTDTQYF. The full variable domain, in which reference TRBV5-1 and TRBJ2-3 provide the parts outside the CDR3, is KAGVTQTPRYLIKTRGQQVTLSCSPISGHRSVSWYQQTPGQGLQFLFEYFSETQRNKGNFPGRFSGRQFSNSRSEMNVSTLELGDSALYLCASSYQGDTDTQYFGPGTRLTVL.

About this clone: One junction end disagrees with the germline gene, perhaps due to a read error. The chain couples TRBV2 to TRBJ2-3; 8 bases agree with TRBD1. Germline V gives CDR1 SNHLY, CDR2 FYNNEI. The CDR3 totals 15 residues. The CDR3: CASREGQGAPDTQYF. The CDR3 region has the DNA TGTGCCAGCAGAGAAGGACAGGGAGCACCAGATACGCAGTATTTT.

V usage is TRBV5-1 and J usage is TRBJ2-7; TRBD2 agrees at 7 bases. Germline values: CDR1 SGHRS, CDR2 YFSETQ. Trimming cost V 7 bases and J 0 bases; bases outside gene matches: 7. The CDR3 consists of 14 residues. This CDR3 is CASPSGLSSYEQYF. CDR3 coding DNA: TGCGCCAGCCCTAGCGGTCTGAGCTCCTACGAGCAGTACTTC.

CDR3 amino acids: CASSQDYWQGNSPLHF. The CDR3 DNA sequence: TGCGCCAGCAGCCAAGATTATTGGCAGGGGAATTCACCCCTCCACTTT. The chain carries TRBV4-1 and TRBJ1-6; possible D gene TRBD1, 6 bases. Trimming shortened V by 0 bases and J by 7 bases, and 13 bases separated the two germline ends. The CDR3 runs to 16 residues. Germline V gene lookup returns CDR1 MGHRA and CDR2 YSYEKL.

This clone occurred once. The rearrangement uses TRBV10-2 and TRBJ2-3; 7 bases align to TRBD2. Trimming took 8 bases from V and 2 from J; bases not matched to a gene: 7. CDR1 WSHSY and CDR2 SAAADI come from the germline V gene. The CDR3 is made up of 14 amino acids. The CDR3 is CASSGGFVTDTQYF. The CDR3 DNA follows: TGCGCCAGCTCGGGGGGATTTGTCACAGATACGCAGTATTTT.

This clone was picked up one time. The chain couples TRBV7-8 to TRBJ2-3; D not certain. The germline CDR1 and CDR2 sequences are SGHVS and FQNEAQ. Trimming took 5 bases from V and 4 from J, leaving 7 bases between them. The CDR3 spans 12 residues. The chain's CDR3 is CASSPSADTQYF. CDR3 DNA sequence: TGTGCCAGCAGCCCCTCGGCAGATACGCAGTATTTT.

CDR3 in amino acids: CASSLAVRGQSGYTF. CDR3 coding DNA: TGCGCCAGCAGCTTGGCGGTCAGGGGGCAGAGTGGCTACACCTTC. The V gene is TRBV5-1, the J gene TRBJ1-2; 8 bases are a match to TRBD1. Germline CDR1 SGHRS, CDR2 YFSETQ. The V gene end was trimmed by 0 bases and the J gene end by 7 bases; junction bases not matched to a gene: 8. This CDR3 spans 15 amino acids.

This chain joins TRBV11-2 and TRBJ2-7; no definite D call. CDR3 length equals 15 residues. The V end was cut by 3 bases, the J end by 0 bases, with 12 bases between. Germline V lookup: CDR1 SGHAT, CDR2 FQNNGV. The CDR3 loop reads CASSFPHSDSYEQYF. CDR3 bases: TGTGCCAGCAGCTTCCCACACAGTGACTCCTACGAGCAGTACTTC. The entire variable domain, with the rest obtained from reference TRBV11-2 and TRBJ2-7, is as follows: EAGVAQSPRYKIIEKRQSVAFWCNPISGHATLYWYQQILGQGPKLLIQFQNNGVVDDSQLPKDRFSAERLKGVDSTLKIQPAKLEDSAVYLCASSFPHSDSYEQYFGPGTRLTVT.

The chain joins TRBV2 to TRBJ1-5; D perhaps matches TRBD1 (5 bases). The length of the CDR3 is 14 residues. The V end lost 6 bases, the J end lost 0 bases, and 9 bases lay between the germline ends. Germline CDR1 is SNHLY and CDR2 is FYNNEI. CDR3 residues: CASSSTVSNQPQHF. The CDR3, as DNA: TGTGCCAGCAGCTCGACAGTTAGCAATCAGCCCCAGCATTTT.

The chain combines TRBV10-2 with TRBJ1-2; D is undetermined. CDR1 WSHSY and CDR2 SAAADI come from the germline V gene. Trimming removed 3 bases at V and 4 bases at J, with 12 bases between. The CDR3 sequence is 14 residues long. In DNA form, the CDR3 reads TGCGCCAGCAGTGAAGATGGGCACAGCTATGGCTACACCTTC. Amino acid sequence: CASSEDGHSYGYTF.

The chain couples TRBV7-9 to TRBJ1-6; D possibly corresponds to TRBD1 (5 bases). Germline CDR1 reads SEHNR; CDR2 reads FQNEAQ (reference sequence). The CDR3 loop spans 16 amino acids. With 8 bases removed from V and 7 bases from J, the gap between germline ends came to 21 bases. The CDR3 is CASGLGRAVGNSPLHF. The CDR3 region has the DNA TGTGCCAGCGGTCTAGGCAGGGCGGTGGGGAATTCACCCCTCCACTTT.